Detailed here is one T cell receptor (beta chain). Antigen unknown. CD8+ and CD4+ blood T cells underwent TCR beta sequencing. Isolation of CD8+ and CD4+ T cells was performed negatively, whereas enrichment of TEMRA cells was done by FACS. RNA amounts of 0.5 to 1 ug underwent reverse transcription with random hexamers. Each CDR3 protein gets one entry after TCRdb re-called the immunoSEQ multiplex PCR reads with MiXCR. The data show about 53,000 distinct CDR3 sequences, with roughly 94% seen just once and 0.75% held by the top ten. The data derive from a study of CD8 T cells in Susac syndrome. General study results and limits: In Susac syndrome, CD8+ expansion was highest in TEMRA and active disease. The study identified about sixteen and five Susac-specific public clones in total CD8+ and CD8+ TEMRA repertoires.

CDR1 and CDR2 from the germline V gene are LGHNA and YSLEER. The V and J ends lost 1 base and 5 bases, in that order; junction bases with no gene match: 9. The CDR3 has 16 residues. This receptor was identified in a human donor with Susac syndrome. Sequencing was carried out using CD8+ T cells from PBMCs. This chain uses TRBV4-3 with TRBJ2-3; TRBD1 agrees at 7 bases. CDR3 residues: CASSQGPTGRGDTQYF. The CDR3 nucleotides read TGCGCCAGCAGCCAAGGCCCGACAGGGAGAGGAGATACGCAGTATTTT.